This is a list of T cell receptor beta chains from one sample in a study of PD-L1 blockade in urothelial cancer. Data came from immunoSEQ multiplex PCR; TCRdb stores just in-frame clones and leaves some out. The data contain tens of thousands of clones, roughly 81% of them seen just once; the ten biggest clones take up more than 5%. The specimen was PBMCs, collected around atezolizumab (anti-PD-L1) treatment. These receptors came from a man aged 70-80 years with urothelial cancer. Each CDR3 is given with its conserved first and last residue. D genes are given only for firm matches. Rows give clone size only sometimes, using once, few, many, or a class for an expanded clone.

j_gene	v_gene	abundance	d_gene	CDR3aa	CDR3nt
TRBJ1-4	TRBV27	-	-	CASSDHDRSNEKLFF	TGTGCCAGCAGTGACCACGACAGATCTAATGAAAAACTGTTTTTT
TRBJ1-1	TRBV18	-	TRBD1	CASSPPGQGLGAFF	TGTGCCAGCTCACCACCGGGACAGGGGTTAGGAGCTTTCTTT
TRBJ2-1	TRBV11-3	-	TRBD2	CASSLDRGGNEQFF	TGTGCCAGCAGCTTAGATCGGGGGGGCAATGAGCAGTTCTTC
TRBJ2-1	TRBV5-4	once	TRBD2	CASSLEYGRAVSYNEQFF	TGTGCCAGCAGCTTGGAGTACGGGAGGGCCGTTTCCTACAATGAGCAGTTCTTC
TRBJ2-7	TRBV5-4	-	TRBD2	CASSQGGNSEQYF	TGTGCCAGCAGCCAGGGAGGGAATTCCGAGCAGTACTTC
TRBJ2-7	TRBV5-1	-	TRBD2	CASSLGGDTYEQYF	TGCGCCAGCAGCCTGGGGGGGGATACCTACGAGCAGTACTTC
TRBJ2-1	TRBV10-3	few	TRBD2	CATSRGGREQFF	TGTGCCACCTCGCGGGGGGGGAGAGAGCAGTTCTTC
TRBJ2-1	TRBV6-4	-	-	CASPQGPLVNEQFF	TGTGCCAGCCCACAGGGCCCGTTGGTCAATGAGCAGTTCTTC
TRBJ2-2	TRBV5-1	-	TRBD2	CASSLGSSGAGELFF	TGCGCCAGCAGCTTGGGGTCTAGCGGGGCCGGGGAGCTGTTTTTT
TRBJ2-3	TRBV2	-	TRBD2	CASGGLRASDTQYF	TGTGCCAGCGGGGGACTACGGGCTTCAGATACGCAGTATTTT
TRBJ2-7	TRBV4-2	-	-	CASSQERRAEGTYEQYF	TGTGCCAGCAGCCAAGAGAGGAGGGCGGAGGGAACCTACGAGCAGTACTTC
TRBJ2-1	TRBV5-1	-	TRBD2	CASSLREGGYNEQFF	TGCGCCAGCAGCTTGCGGGAGGGGGGATACAATGAGCAGTTCTTC
TRBJ1-5	TRBV19	once	TRBD1	CASTLGRGQEQPQHF	TGTGCCAGTACCCTAGGAAGGGGGCAGGAACAGCCCCAGCATTTT
TRBJ2-2	TRBV10-2	-	TRBD1	CASSTQGEGGELFF	TGCGCCAGCAGTACCCAGGGGGAAGGCGGGGAGCTGTTTTTT
TRBJ2-1	TRBV7-9	-	TRBD2	CASSLLAGGDNEQFF	TGTGCCAGCAGCCTACTAGCGGGCGGGGACAATGAGCAGTTCTTC
TRBJ1-1	TRBV5-8	few	-	CASSQGREVAFF	TGTGCCAGCAGCCAAGGCAGGGAAGTAGCTTTCTTT